The 21 T cell receptor beta chains below come from one sample, sequenced in a study of control samples from healthy donors and cancer patients. The table came from immunoSEQ multiplex PCR; TCRdb's copy has only in-frame clones and leaves some out. The sample carries around 100,000 clones, more than 85% recorded once. What was sequenced was PBMCs. These receptors all stem from a man aged 55-75 years with lung cancer.

CDR3 sequence (DNA): TGTGCCAGCAGTTTTGGACTAGCGGGGGGCCTTGCCTTCTACGAGCAGTACTTC. Translated, it gives CASSFGLAGGLAFYEQYF. The genes are TRBV7-9 and TRBJ2-7; 14 bases fit TRBD2. The CDR3 spans 18 residues. The J segment lost 3 bases and the V segment lost 6 bases, leaving 13 bases of the junction unmatched. CDR1 SEHNR and CDR2 FQNEAQ come from the germline V gene (reference sequence).

The CDR3 DNA is TGTGCCAGCTCACCACCGATCGGTTCTACTAATGAAAAACTGTTTTTT. Translated: CASSPPIGSTNEKLFF. V usage is TRBV18 and J usage is TRBJ1-4; D gene unclear. In germline, CDR1 is KGHSH, CDR2 LQKENI. V was pared by 0 bases and J by 2 bases, with 10 bases between. CDR3 length: 16 amino acids.

The rearrangement uses TRBV10-3 and TRBJ2-5, with a possible D match to TRBD2 (5 bases). Germline CDR1 and CDR2: ENHRY and SYGVKD. The CDR3 sequence is 12 residues long. CDR3 region: CAVGEGQETQYF. As DNA, the CDR3 is TGTGCGGTGGGAGAGGGTCAAGAGACCCAGTACTTC.

The V call is TRBV11-1, the J call TRBJ2-1, with unresolved D. Germline V lookup: CDR1 SGHAT, CDR2 FQDESV (reference sequence). V lost 1 base, J lost 8 bases, and 12 bases lay in between. This CDR3 contains 14 residues. CDR3 DNA sequence: TGTGCCAGCAGCTTAGGGAGACATGATTATGAGCAGTTCTTC. This translates into CASSLGRHDYEQFF.

This chain connects TRBV2 to TRBJ1-4; the match to TRBD1 covers 8 bases. This CDR3 is 15 amino acids long. CDR1 SNHLY and CDR2 FYNNEI come from the germline V gene. V shed 3 bases and J 7 bases; nucleotides not matched to a gene: 7. CDR3 region: CASSERTGRGEKLFF. CDR3 nucleotides: TGTGCCAGCAGTGAGAGGACAGGGAGGGGTGAAAAACTGTTTTTT. Using reference TRBV2 and TRBJ1-4 for the parts outside the CDR3, the full variable domain is EPEVTQTPSHQVTQMGQEVILRCVPISNHLYFYWYRQILGQKVEFLVSFYNNEISEKSEIFDDQFSVERPDGSNFTLKIRSTKLEDSAMYFCASSERTGRGEKLFFGSGTQLSVL.

This chain joins TRBV7-2 and TRBJ1-5; the D is unclear. V gave up 7 bases and J gave up 7 bases, with 11 bases separating them. The germline gives CDR1 SGHTA, CDR2 FQGNSA. The CDR3 spans 12 residues. This CDR3 reads CASTAGNQPQHF. The CDR3 DNA is TGTGCCAGCACTGCTGGGAACCAGCCCCAGCATTTT.

The chain combines TRBV24-1 with TRBJ2-3, with TRBD1 identical over 8 bases. The CDR3 runs to 14 residues. Per the germline V gene, CDR1 is KGHDR and CDR2 is SFDVKD. Losses at the gene ends were 7 bases for V and 2 bases for J; bases not matched to a gene: 4. CDR3 residues: CATSGTGVTDTQYF. The CDR3, as DNA: TGTGCCACCAGCGGGACAGGCGTCACAGATACGCAGTATTTT.

The chain links TRBV6-1 to TRBJ1-4, with D perhaps TRBD1 (6 bases). In germline, CDR1 is MNHNS, CDR2 SASEGT. V lost 3 bases and J lost 0, with 14 bases in between. This CDR3 has 17 residues. The CDR3, as DNA: TGTGCCAGCAGTGATTTCAGGGGACGGGCAACTAATGAAAAACTGTTTTTT. It yields the protein CASSDFRGRATNEKLFF.

The J gene is TRBJ1-2, the V gene TRBV11-2; the D is unclear. The CDR3 covers 14 residues. CDR1 and CDR2 (germline): SGHAT, FQNNGV. V gave up 1 base and J gave up 8 bases, with 14 bases separating them. The DNA for the CDR3 is TGTGCCAGCAGCTTAGGGCTGAACGTCGACGGCTACACCTTC. It encodes CASSLGLNVDGYTF. Supplemented by reference TRBV11-2 and TRBJ1-2, the full variable domain reads EAGVAQSPRYKIIEKRQSVAFWCNPISGHATLYWYQQILGQGPKLLIQFQNNGVVDDSQLPKDRFSAERLKGVDSTLKIQPAKLEDSAVYLCASSLGLNVDGYTFGSGTRLTVV.

The chain employs TRBV15 and TRBJ2-2; tentative D call: TRBD2 (6 bases). In germline, CDR1 is LNHNV, CDR2 YYDKDF (reference sequence). CDR3 size: 14 residues. Trimming shortened V by 3 bases and J by 2 bases, and 7 bases separated the two germline ends. CDR3 protein: CATSSGGNTGELFF. CDR3 nucleotides: TGTGCCACCAGCAGCGGGGGAAACACCGGGGAGCTGTTTTTT.

The V call is TRBV24-1, the J call TRBJ2-5; TRBD2 matches 9 bases. Germline V gives CDR1 KGHDR, CDR2 SFDVKD. Trimming took 3 bases from V and 4 from J; bases not matched to a gene: 5. This CDR3 region has 15 residues. This CDR3 reads CATSDRRGGGETQYF. The DNA of the CDR3 is TGTGCCACCAGTGATCGGCGGGGGGGCGGAGAGACCCAGTACTTC.

This chain uses TRBV27 with TRBJ1-2; D gene ambiguous. V was shortened by 5 bases and J by 5 bases, with 12 bases between the two germline ends. The CDR3 totals 13 residues. Per germline, CDR1 MNHEY and CDR2 SMNVEV (reference sequence). The CDR3, as DNA: TGTGCCAGCAGTCCGGGCCTTGTTTATGGCTACACCTTC. Protein: CASSPGLVYGYTF.

The chain is built from TRBV5-1 and TRBJ1-3; possible D gene TRBD1, 5 bases. CDR1 is SGHRS, CDR2 YFSETQ, per germline. The CDR3 loop spans 15 amino acids. Trimming cost V 5 bases and J 5 bases, with 17 bases left between them. Here the CDR3 DNA reads TGCGCCAGCAGGACGGACTCCTCAGGGCGAAACACCATATATTTT. Translation: CASRTDSSGRNTIYF. The entire variable domain, with the rest obtained from reference TRBV5-1 and TRBJ1-3, is as follows: KAGVTQTPRYLIKTRGQQVTLSCSPISGHRSVSWYQQTPGQGLQFLFEYFSETQRNKGNFPGRFSGRQFSNSRSEMNVSTLELGDSALYLCASRTDSSGRNTIYFGEGSWLTVV.

The rearrangement links TRBV6-5 to TRBJ2-1, with a tentative D call TRBD2 (6 bases). Per the germline V gene, CDR1 is MNHEY and CDR2 is SVGAGI. The germline V and J ends were trimmed by 7 bases and 0 bases, with 10 bases remaining between them. CDR3 length equals 14 residues. The CDR3 bases are TGTGCCAGCACCGTGGGGGGCTCCTACAATGAGCAGTTCTTC. Protein sequence: CASTVGGSYNEQFF.

This clone has a single count. The chain employs TRBV6-6 and TRBJ2-2; perhaps TRBD2 as D (5 bases). The CDR3 runs to 14 residues. V was cut by 4 bases and J by 1 base, with 7 bases left in between. Germline V gene lookup returns CDR1 MNHNY and CDR2 SVGAGI (reference sequence). This CDR3 is CASSFEGNTGELFF. CDR3 sequence (DNA): TGTGCCAGCAGTTTTGAGGGGAACACCGGGGAGCTGTTTTTT.

The chain joins TRBV7-2 to TRBJ2-1, with 7 positions matching TRBD1. The CDR3 has 14 residues. V was pared by 7 bases and J by 1 base, with 4 bases of the junction left unmatched. Germline V gene sequence: CDR1 SGHTA, CDR2 FQGNSA. CDR3 in DNA: TGTGCCAGCAATTACAGGGGTTCCTACAATGAGCAGTTCTTC. It translates to CASNYRGSYNEQFF.

The J gene is TRBJ1-1, the V gene TRBV6-6; D gene unclear. This CDR3 contains 16 residues. CDR1 and CDR2 from the germline V gene are MNHNY and SVGAGI (reference sequence). V gave up 0 bases and J gave up 3 bases, with 14 bases separating them. CDR3 protein: CASSYSLSGLYTEAFF. The DNA for the CDR3 is TGTGCCAGCAGTTACTCGTTGTCCGGGTTATACACTGAAGCTTTCTTT.

DNA of the CDR3: TGCAGCGTTAAGACTAGCGGACGATTCAATGAGCAGTTCTTC. It is translated as CSVKTSGRFNEQFF. The chain recombines TRBV29-1 with TRBJ2-1, with TRBD2 identical over 9 bases. CDR1 and CDR2 (germline): SQVTM, ANQGSEA. V trimming: 5 bases; J trimming: 6 bases; junction bases outside the gene matches: 8. This CDR3 is 14 amino acids long.

This clone was counted only a few times. This chain joins TRBV24-1 and TRBJ2-5; tentatively, D is TRBD1 or TRBD2 (6 bases each). This CDR3 has 16 amino acids. The ends were cut back, 4 bases at V and 2 bases at J, with 16 bases in the middle. Germline V gene data show CDR1 as KGHDR and CDR2 as SFDVKD. CDR3 in amino acids: CATSDPTEGGQETQYF. CDR3 coding DNA: TGTGCCACCAGTGACCCAACGGAAGGGGGGCAAGAGACCCAGTACTTC.

V and J are TRBV24-1 and TRBJ2-2, with 11 positions matching TRBD1. Germline V gene lookup returns CDR1 KGHDR and CDR2 SFDVKD. V was clipped by 3 bases and J by 5 bases; unmatched bases: 4. This CDR3 is built from 16 residues. Here the CDR3 DNA reads TGTGCCACCAGTGATCCGGACAGGGGGCGAACCGGGGAGCTGTTTTTT. It encodes CATSDPDRGRTGELFF.

The V gene is TRBV9, the J gene TRBJ2-2, with 9 nucleotides matching TRBD2. Losses at the gene ends were 4 bases for V and 7 bases for J; bases not matched to a gene: 11. The CDR3 totals 16 residues. Germline CDR1 is SGDLS and CDR2 is YYNGEE. CDR3 amino acids: CASSSPAGGPRGELFF. CDR3 sequence (DNA): TGTGCCAGCAGCTCCCCGGCGGGGGGGCCCCGCGGGGAGCTGTTTTTT.